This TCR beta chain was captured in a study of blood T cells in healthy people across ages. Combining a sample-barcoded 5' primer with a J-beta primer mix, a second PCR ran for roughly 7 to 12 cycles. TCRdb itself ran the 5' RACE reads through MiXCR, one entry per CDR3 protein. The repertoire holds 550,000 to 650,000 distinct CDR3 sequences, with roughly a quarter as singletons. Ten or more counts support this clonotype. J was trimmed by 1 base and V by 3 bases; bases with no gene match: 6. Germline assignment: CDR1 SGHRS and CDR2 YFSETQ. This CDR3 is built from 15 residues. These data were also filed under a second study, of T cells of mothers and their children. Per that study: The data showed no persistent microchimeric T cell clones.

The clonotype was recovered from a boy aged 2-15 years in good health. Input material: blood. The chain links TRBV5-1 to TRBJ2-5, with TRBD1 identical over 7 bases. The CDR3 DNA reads TGCGCCAGCAGCTGGGGACAGCAATTCCAAGAGACCCAGTACTTC. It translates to CASSWGQQFQETQYF.